This T cell receptor beta chain was sequenced for a study of cytomegalovirus exposure and HLA in healthy donors. Germline CDR1 and CDR2: SGHVS and FQNEAQ. This CDR3 is 11 amino acids long. V dropped 4 bases and J dropped 10 bases, with 10 bases sitting between them. The table came from immunoSEQ multiplex PCR; TCRdb's copy has only in-frame clones and leaves some out. The table lists 80,000 to 90,000 clones, 96% of them singletons. Material for sequencing was PBMCs. The V gene is TRBV7-8, the J gene TRBJ1-1, with D possibly TRBD1 on 5 matching bases. The sequence was collected from a young man in good health and CMV-seronegative. CDR3 DNA: TGTGCCAGCAGCTCCCTCGGGGGAGCTTTCTTT. This gives the protein CASSSLGGAFF.